Here is one T cell receptor (beta chain) with its context. Its antigen is not yet known. Base qualities are missing; no much larger clone stands one base away. TCR CDR3 regions were amplified from genomic DNA by multiplex PCR using the deep immunoSEQ assay. Genomic DNA extracted from each cell subset was distributed evenly over all wells of several immunoSEQ 96-well plates, and each plate served as one replicate. Each replicate PCR for sorted subsets received around 0.2 ug genomic DNA, equal to about 29,000 T cell genomes. The purified libraries were quantified using a Qubit 3.0 fluorometer, sized with a Bioanalyzer 2100, and then quantified again using the KAPA Library Quantification kit. Every immunoSEQ 96-well plate was sequenced on a separate single-read 150-cycle Illumina NextSeq 550 flow cell. As for how the authors treated the data: Because the immunoSEQ output included only junctional sequences and no quality scores, the filtering could not be the same as the filtering used for full-length reads. To assign V/J genes and CDR3, sequences were annotated using PyIR, a Python wrapper for IgBLAST v1.9, with IMGT germline references. Reads with weak V/J assignments (E-value above 1e-6), missing CDR3, stop codons, out-of-frame junctions, or ambiguous translated residues were removed. A V3J clonotype was defined by an identical inferred V gene, J gene, and CDR3 amino acid sequence. To compute the percentage overlap between repertoires, the number of shared unique clonotypes was divided by the size of the smaller repertoire. Three approaches were used to assess repertoire richness: RTK rarefaction, the Chao1 estimator, and Recon v2.1 estimates of unobserved clonotypes. Generation probabilities for all TCRbeta clonotypes obtained by the gDNA method from several donors were computed using OLGA. The clones in this table, taken by TCRdb from immuneACCESS, are in-frame only. Not every clone is retained; where verified, under half of the shortfall comes from an unresolved V gene, and the cause of the rest is unknown. The DNA gave D and trimming, while V, J and clone size come from that table. For this sample the table gives a few hundred thousand clones, of which roughly 91% were detected only once. The top ten constitute 16% of the sample.

The germline V gene supplies CDR1 SGHRS and CDR2 YFSETQ. Reading from cysteine to phenylalanine, the CDR3 counts 14 amino acids. The DNA shown is the 42-base CDR3, in frame from base 1. Trimming removed 4 bases from V and 4 bases from J, leaving 15 bases between the germline ends. These data belong to a study of shared clonotypes between healthy human individuals (dated by TCRdb to about 2020). Background for the entire study: A couple of women and a few men aged 18 to 49 years were included in the cohort. For each donor, CD4 naive and CD4 memory were each given three plates, CD8 naive was given two plates, and CD8 memory was given one plate. To estimate repertoire size and how much clonotypes are shared between individuals, the study performed deep sequencing of blood TCR repertoires from roughly five healthy adults. To increase sequencing depth and limit assay-specific biases, TCR repertoire library preparation and sequencing were carried out by different laboratories using diverse techniques. Per donor, leukapheresis produced somewhere between about 0.9 and 9.5 billion PBMCs.

The paper's findings and limits, for the study overall: Pairwise subsampling led to the expectation that sequencing depth would affect the degree of clonotype sharing among donors. Even with the large sequencing depth, rarefaction of the sorted-subset datasets indicated that sequencing was incomplete. Sharing across a few donors was observed for 4.5% to 6.5% of naive CD4, over 3% of naive CD8, over 2% of memory CD4, and roughly 0.4% of memory CD8 clonotypes. Sampling was restricted to blood, and TCR repertoires in tissue are likely to differ from TCR repertoires in blood. Naive subsets generally had larger estimated clonotype richness than memory subsets did. Because the study included only a small number of donors, the genetic and exposure-history diversity represented was limited. Compared with non-shared clonotypes, clonotypes shared by all four sorted-subset donors had higher generation probabilities.

Donors were healthy HIV-negative adults with no recently reported acute infections or vaccinations. Every donor was a Caucasian adult living in Nashville, Tennessee, USA. The CD8 memory samples were a combination of magnetically selected CD45RO+ cells and CCR7-negative CD45RA+ effector memory (TemRA) cells. After blood collection by leukapheresis, PBMCs were isolated using Ficoll-Histopaque density gradient centrifugation and then cryopreserved in the vapor phase of liquid nitrogen. Analytical flow cytometry was used to check the purity and quantity of each magnetically sorted T cell population. Genomic DNA was isolated from each sorted fraction and quantified by UV absorbance on a Nanodrop 2000c.

This clonotype was sampled from a man aged 18 to 29 in good health. The chain joins TRBV5-1 to TRBJ2-7; the D call is possibly TRBD1 or TRBD2, each sharing 5 bases. The sequenced sample consisted of memory CD8+ T cells sorted from blood. The cell subset or site label here, explained by the study, means: CD45RO+ cells pooled with CCR7-negative TemRA cells. The sequence in DNA is TGCGCCAGCAGCGGGGGACCTCTTGAGTACGAGCAGTACTTC. This is translated as CASSGGPLEYEQYF.